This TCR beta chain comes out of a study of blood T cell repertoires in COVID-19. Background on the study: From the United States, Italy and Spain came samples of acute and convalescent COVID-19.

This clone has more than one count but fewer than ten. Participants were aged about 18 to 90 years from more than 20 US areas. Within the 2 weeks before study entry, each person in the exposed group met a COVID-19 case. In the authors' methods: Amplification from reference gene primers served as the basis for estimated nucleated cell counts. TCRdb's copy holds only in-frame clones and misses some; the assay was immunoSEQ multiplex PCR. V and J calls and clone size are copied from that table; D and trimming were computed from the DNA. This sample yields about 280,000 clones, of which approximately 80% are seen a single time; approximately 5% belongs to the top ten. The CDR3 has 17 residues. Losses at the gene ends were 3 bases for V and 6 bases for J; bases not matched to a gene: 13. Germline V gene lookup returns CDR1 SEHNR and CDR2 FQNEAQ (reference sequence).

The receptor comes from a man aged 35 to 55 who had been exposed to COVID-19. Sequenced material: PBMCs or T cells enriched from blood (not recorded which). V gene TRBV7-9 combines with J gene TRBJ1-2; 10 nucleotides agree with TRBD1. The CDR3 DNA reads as TGTGCCAGCAGCTTCTACTTGCGACAGGGGGCGCCGAATGGCTACACCTTC. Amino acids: CASSFYLRQGAPNGYTF.